Below, 10 T cell receptor beta chains from the same sample are listed, as sequenced in a study of CD4 T cells in relation to SARS-CoV-2 and coronaviruses (dated by TCRdb to 2020 to 2022). To prepare the library, the immunoSEQ multiplex PCR assay was applied. TCRdb mirrors the immuneACCESS table, restricted to in-frame sequences. Some clones are absent from its copies; in checked studies, under half trace to an unresolved V gene, and the reason for the others is unknown. The sample table contains around 54,000 clones; only one count was recorded for 90% to 95% of them. The top ten clones comprise approximately 0.37% of the sample. Specimen: naive CD4+ T cells from PBMCs. Read against the paper, the sample's cell subset or site label means: naive CD4+ T cells isolated by negative enrichment. Receptor source: an adult with COVID-19.

The chain recombines TRBV15 with TRBJ2-1; D possibly corresponds to TRBD2 (5 bases). Germline V gene lookup returns CDR1 LNHNV and CDR2 YYDKDF (reference sequence). V was trimmed by 0 bases and J by 1 base, leaving 7 bases between them. The length of the CDR3 is 15 residues. CDR3 residues: CATSRDPGSYNEQFF. CDR3 nucleotides: TGTGCCACCAGCAGAGATCCGGGATCCTACAATGAGCAGTTCTTC.

The chain uses TRBV30 and TRBJ2-1, with unresolved D. The CDR3 is 12 amino acids. Between the trimmed V and J ends, which lost 3 bases and 7 bases, there was a span of 10 bases. Looked up from germline, CDR1 is GTSNPN and CDR2 is SVGIG (reference sequence). Written as DNA, the CDR3 is TGTGCCTGGAGCCAGGTTTGGAATGAGCAGTTCTTC. The encoded protein is CAWSQVWNEQFF.

The rearrangement uses TRBV28 and TRBJ2-3, with D perhaps matching TRBD2 (6 bases). The CDR3 consists of 14 residues. V was pared by 8 bases and J by 2 bases, with 14 bases between. Germline V CDR1 and CDR2: MDHEN, SYDVKM. The CDR3 loop is CASGFGGNTDTQYF. CDR3 coding DNA: TGTGCCAGCGGGTTTGGCGGGAACACAGATACGCAGTATTTT. Variable domain in full (rest from reference TRBV28 and TRBJ2-3): DVKVTQSSRYLVKRTGEKVFLECVQDMDHENMFWYRQDPGLGLRLIYFSYDVKMKEKGDIPEGYSVSREKKERFSLILESASTNQTSMYLCASGFGGNTDTQYFGPGTRLTVL.

The chain has TRBV12-3 or TRBV12-4 and TRBJ2-1, with 7 bases aligning to TRBD2. The CDR3 extends over 11 amino acids. V gave up 11 bases and J gave up 4 bases; unmatched junction bases: 2. The CDR3 protein is CAGGVYNEQFF. DNA for the CDR3: TGTGCCGGGGGGGTATACAATGAGCAGTTCTTC.

The chain joins TRBV9 to TRBJ2-5; TRBD2 agrees at 13 bases. Germline assignment: CDR1 SGDLS and CDR2 YYNGEE. The CDR3 has 18 amino acids. V lost 4 bases and J lost 5; bases outside the gene matches: 14. The CDR3 sequence: CASSLGRTSGSIGETQYF. For the CDR3, the DNA is TGTGCCAGCAGCTTGGGGAGGACTAGCGGGAGTATCGGGGAGACCCAGTACTTC.

CDR3 in DNA: TGTGCCAGCAGTCTAACTGGGGGATATGGCTACACCTTC. Translating gives CASSLTGGYGYTF. J is TRBJ1-2 and V is TRBV28, with D perhaps matching TRBD1 (5 bases). Between the trimmed V and J ends, which lost 5 bases and 5 bases, there was a span of 12 bases. Germline loops: CDR1 MDHEN, CDR2 SYDVKM. The CDR3 sequence is 13 residues long.

The chain recombines TRBV12-3 or TRBV12-4 with TRBJ2-7; no firm D call. The CDR3 is 13 amino acids. With 0 bases removed from V and 4 bases from J, the gap between germline ends came to 7 bases. CDR3 residues: CASSLAPRYEQYF. As DNA, the CDR3 is TGTGCCAGCAGTTTAGCCCCAAGATACGAGCAGTACTTC.

The rearrangement uses TRBV9 and TRBJ1-6; D remains unclear. Trimming stripped 0 bases from V and 6 bases from J, with 7 bases between. CDR3 length: 14 residues. Germline loops: CDR1 SGDLS, CDR2 YYNGEE. CDR3 sequence: CASSVDSSNSPLHF. The CDR3, as DNA: TGTGCCAGCAGCGTAGACAGTAGTAATTCACCCCTCCACTTT.

The V call is TRBV7-2, the J call TRBJ1-1; D gene unclear. The CDR3 consists of 13 residues. V lost 3 bases to trimming and J lost 0 bases, with 5 bases between them. Germline V gene data show CDR1 as SGHTA and CDR2 as FQGNSA. This chain's CDR3 is CASSFSLNTEAFF. As DNA, the CDR3 is TGTGCCAGCAGCTTCTCTCTGAACACTGAAGCTTTCTTT.

The CDR3 DNA follows: TGCGCCAGCACCAACATGGCCGGGACTAGCGGGTACAATGAGCAGTTCTTC. Translating it yields CASTNMAGTSGYNEQFF. This rearrangement joins TRBV10-2 to TRBJ2-1; TRBD2 matches 12 bases. CDR3 length: 17 amino acids. The J segment lost 4 bases and the V segment lost 7 bases, leaving 11 bases of the junction unmatched. Germline CDR1 and CDR2: WSHSY and SAAADI.